Reported below is one TCR beta chain. Germline V gene lookup returns CDR1 MNHEY and CDR2 SMNVEV (reference sequence). V lost 5 bases, J lost 10 bases, and 11 bases stayed unmatched. The CDR3 totals 15 residues. This specimen belongs to a study of blood T cell repertoires in COVID-19. Background on the study: Researchers got acute and convalescent COVID-19 samples from the United States, Italy and Spain.

Using immunoSEQ multiplex PCR, the repertoire was profiled, and TCRdb retains in-frame clones only, with some absent. This sample has hundreds of thousands of clones, with around nine tenths found just once. The sequence came from a woman younger than 30 who had been exposed to COVID-19. The V gene is TRBV27, the J gene TRBJ1-1, with 12 bases lining up with TRBD1. Sequenced sample: PBMCs or T cells enriched from blood (not recorded which). CDR3 region: CASSPSGTGGVGAFF. CDR3 in DNA: TGTGCCAGCAGTCCCTCCGGGACAGGGGGCGTTGGAGCTTTCTTT.